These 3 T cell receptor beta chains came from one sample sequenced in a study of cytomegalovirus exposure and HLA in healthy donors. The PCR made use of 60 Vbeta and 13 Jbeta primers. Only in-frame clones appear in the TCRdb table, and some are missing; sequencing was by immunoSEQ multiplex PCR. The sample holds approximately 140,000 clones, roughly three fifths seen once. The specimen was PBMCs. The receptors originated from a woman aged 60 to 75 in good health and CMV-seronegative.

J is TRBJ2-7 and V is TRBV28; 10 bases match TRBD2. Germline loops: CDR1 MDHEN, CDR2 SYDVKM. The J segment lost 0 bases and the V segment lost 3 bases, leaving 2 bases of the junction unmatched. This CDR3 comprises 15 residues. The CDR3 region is CASSLPSGSSYEQYF. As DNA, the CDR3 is TGTGCCAGCAGTTTGCCTAGCGGGAGCTCCTACGAGCAGTACTTC.

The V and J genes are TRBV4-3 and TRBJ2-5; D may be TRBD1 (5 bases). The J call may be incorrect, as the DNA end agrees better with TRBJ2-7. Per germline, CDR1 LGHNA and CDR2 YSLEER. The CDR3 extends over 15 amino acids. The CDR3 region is CASSQDAQGSYEQYF. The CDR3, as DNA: TGCGCCAGCAGCCAAGATGCTCAGGGCTCCTACGAGCAGTACTTC.

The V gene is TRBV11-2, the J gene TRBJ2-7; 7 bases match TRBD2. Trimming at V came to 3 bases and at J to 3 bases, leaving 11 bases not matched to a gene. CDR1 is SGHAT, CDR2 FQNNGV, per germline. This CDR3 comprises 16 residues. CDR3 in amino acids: CASSLNSGGSLYEQYF. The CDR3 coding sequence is TGTGCCAGCAGCTTGAATTCCGGGGGGAGTCTCTACGAGCAGTACTTC.